This T cell receptor (beta chain) originates from a study of control samples from healthy donors and cancer patients. Trimming left V 1 base short and J 7 bases short, with 16 bases between. CDR3 size: 16 residues. Germline loops: CDR1 MGHRA, CDR2 YSYEKL. TCRdb's table, derived via immunoSEQ multiplex PCR, lists solely in-frame clones and lacks some. The data contain approximately 140,000 clones, approximately 89% of them singletons. This clonotype was sampled from a man aged 45 to 65 with head and neck cancer. Sample: PBMCs. The rearrangement joins TRBV4-1 to TRBJ2-2; D is ambiguous. CDR3 bases: TGCGCCAGCAGCCAAGTTTTAGGCATATCGGACGGGGAGCTGTTTTTT. Its protein product is CASSQVLGISDGELFF.